One T cell receptor (beta chain) is described in this entry. This sample is part of a study of T cell changes during pregnancy in multiple sclerosis. The table came from immunoSEQ multiplex PCR; TCRdb's copy has only in-frame clones and leaves some out. Of tens of thousands of clones listed, 90% to 95% are singletons. The CDR3 covers 13 residues. The germline V gene has CDR1 MDHEN and CDR2 SYDVKM. V lost 6 bases to trimming and J lost 6 bases; unmatched junction nucleotides: 7. The chain joins TRBV28 to TRBJ1-1; 7 nucleotides match TRBD1. The TCR originated in a female donor with multiple sclerosis, enrolled in a pregnancy study. This specimen consisted of CD4+ T cells from peripheral blood mononuclear cells, obtained before pregnancy. The CDR3 DNA is TGTGCCAGCAGAGTTACAGGGGTTCCTGAAGCTTTCTTT. Translation gives CASRVTGVPEAFF.